This passage covers 5 T cell receptor beta chains from one sample sequenced in a study of CD8+CD57+ T cells in acquired aplastic anemia. The study profiled TCR beta VDJ and CDR3 using genomic DNA as template. TCRdb recomputed calls from the reads with MiXCR, one row per CDR3 protein. The sample contains a few hundred thousand distinct CDR3 sequences, roughly 45% of which appear only once. It was patients with CD8+CD57+ cell expansion by flow cytometry who were chosen for sequencing. The source material was sorted CD4+, CD8+, or CD8+CD57+ T cells (not recorded which) from PBMCs. Receptor source: a human donor with aplastic anemia.

CDR3 nucleotide sequence: TGTGCCAGCAGTGAAGGGGCAGGCCGCAATCAGCCCCAGCATTTT. Protein sequence: CASSEGAGRNQPQHF. The chain recombines TRBV6-1 with TRBJ1-5, with unresolved D. Trimming pared 1 base from V and 2 bases from J, leaving 9 bases between. Germline CDR1 reads MNHNS; CDR2 reads SASEGT. CDR3 length equals 15 residues.

The CDR3 here is CATSDQQGLSAGYTF. The CDR3, as DNA: TGTGCCACCAGTGACCAACAGGGCCTAAGCGCGGGCTACACCTTC. The chain uses TRBV24-1 and TRBJ1-2; the D gene is possibly TRBD1 (6 bases). This CDR3 spans 15 amino acids. V was trimmed by 4 bases and J by 8 bases, leaving 19 bases between them. From germline, CDR1 is KGHDR and CDR2 SFDVKD.

This chain links TRBV20-1 with TRBJ2-7; the match to TRBD1 covers 11 bases. J was trimmed by 5 bases and V by 6 bases; bases with no gene match: 9. This CDR3 region has 14 residues. The germline CDR1 and CDR2 sequences are DFQATT and SNEGSKA (reference sequence). The CDR3 reads CSAQSGQGVHEQYF. Written as DNA, the CDR3 is TGCAGTGCCCAATCGGGACAGGGGGTCCACGAGCAGTACTTC.

This clonotype was detected ten times or more. The chain has TRBV9 and TRBJ1-2, with 8 nucleotides matching TRBD1. J lost 7 bases, V lost 6 bases, and 8 bases had no gene match. The CDR3 is 13 amino acids. Germline CDR1 and CDR2: SGDLS and YYNGEE. CDR3 sequence reads: CASTQGANLGYTF. In nucleotides, the CDR3 is TGTGCCAGCACCCAGGGGGCCAACCTTGGCTACACCTTC.

The chain carries TRBV7-2 and TRBJ2-4, with 15 nucleotides matching TRBD2. After removal of 1 base from V and 13 bases from J, the junction contained 5 bases not matched to a gene. The CDR3 is 15 residues long. Germline CDR1 SGHTA, CDR2 FQGNSA. CDR3 region: CASSLGTSGGEEQYF. Here the CDR3 DNA reads TGTGCCAGCAGCTTAGGGACTAGCGGGGGGGAAGAGCAGTACTTC. The full variable domain, its missing parts supplied by reference TRBV7-2 and TRBJ2-4, is GAGVSQSPSNKVTEKGKDVELRCDPISGHTALYWYRQSLGQGLEFLIYFQGNSAPDKSGLPSDRFSAERTGGSVSTLTIQRTQQEDSAVYLCASSLGTSGGEEQYFGAGTRLSVL.